One and the same sample provided the 19 T cell receptor beta chains below, sequenced in a study of blood T cells in healthy people across ages. The use of a sample-barcoded 5' primer and a J-beta primer mix characterized a second PCR of roughly 6 to 11 cycles. A single record per CDR3 protein comes from TCRdb applying MiXCR to the 5' RACE reads. This table has some 800,000 distinct CDR3 sequences, about 25% appearing once. The sample was also reused in another study, on T cells of mothers and their children.

The sequencing input was blood. Receptor source: a boy between 10 and 17 years old in good health.

This clonotype has a count of ten or more. DNA for the CDR3: TGCAGTGTTACAGAAAACATTCAGTACTTC. Translated, it gives CSVTENIQYF. The J gene is TRBJ2-4, the V gene TRBV20-1; D ambiguous. The V gene's germline CDR1 is DFQATT and CDR2 SNEGSKA (reference sequence). The CDR3 extends over 10 amino acids. The V and J ends lost 7 bases and 5 bases respectively, with 6 bases between them.

This clonotype was detected many times. V usage is TRBV29-1 and J usage is TRBJ2-7; 12 bases fit TRBD1. The CDR3 contains 14 residues. V dropped 4 bases and J dropped 4; count of bases not matched to a gene: 5. The germline CDR1 and CDR2 sequences are SQVTM and ANQGSEA. The CDR3 coding sequence is TGCAGCGTTGCTCCGGGACAGGGGGCGTACGAGCAGTACTTC. Translated: CSVAPGQGAYEQYF.

The CDR3 protein is CASTDRGSFDTQYF. The CDR3 nucleotides are TGTGCCAGCACAGACAGGGGGAGTTTCGATACGCAGTATTTT. The rearrangement links TRBV2 to TRBJ2-3; TRBD1 matches at 9 bases. Germline CDR1 SNHLY, CDR2 FYNNEI. V shed 7 bases and J 6 bases; nucleotides not matched to a gene: 8. CDR3 length: 14 residues.

The rearrangement links TRBV14 to TRBJ2-1; no reliable D call. The germline V gene has CDR1 SGHDN and CDR2 FVKESK. Trimming shortened V by 3 bases and J by 9 bases, and 12 bases separated the two germline ends. The CDR3 is 13 residues long. CDR3 DNA: TGTGCCAGCAGCCATCATCTAGGCCCTGAGCAGTTCTTC. Translation gives CASSHHLGPEQFF. Combining the CDR3 with reference TRBV14 and TRBJ2-1 gives the whole variable domain EAGVTQFPSHSVIEKGQTVTLRCDPISGHDNLYWYRRVMGKEIKFLLHFVKESKQDESGMPNNRFLAERTGGTYSTLKVQPAELEDSGVYFCASSHHLGPEQFFGPGTRLTVL.

This clonotype was picked up a small number of times. The J gene is TRBJ2-1, the V gene TRBV28; 7 bases align to TRBD2. The ends lost 4 bases at V and 8 bases at J; junction bases unmatched: 8. Germline V gene data show CDR1 as MDHEN and CDR2 as SYDVKM. The CDR3 length is 14 residues. CDR3 region: CASSSLRGIDEQFF. The CDR3 bases are TGTGCCAGCAGTTCCTTGCGGGGGATCGATGAGCAGTTCTTC.

The chain is built from TRBV12-3 or TRBV12-4 and TRBJ2-3; TRBD1 aligns across 7 bases. J lost 6 bases, V lost 6 bases, and 12 bases had no gene match. CDR3 length equals 15 residues. The CDR3 DNA reads TGTGCCAGCAGCCCCCGGGACAGTCCCCAGGATACGCAGTATTTT. Amino acid sequence: CASSPRDSPQDTQYF.

The chain recombines TRBV20-1 with TRBJ1-3; D remains ambiguous. CDR1 is DFQATT, CDR2 SNEGSKA, per germline (reference sequence). With 6 bases removed from V and 0 bases from J, the gap between germline ends came to 15 bases. CDR3 length: 15 residues. Here the CDR3 reads CSAAMPAHSGNTIYF. The CDR3 nucleotides are TGCAGTGCCGCGATGCCGGCCCACTCTGGAAACACCATATATTTT.

This chain connects TRBV3-1 to TRBJ2-5, with a possible D match to TRBD2 (6 bases). V lost 4 bases and J lost 0, with 12 bases in between. CDR3 size: 15 residues. In germline, CDR1 is LGHDT, CDR2 YNNKEL (reference sequence). The DNA for the CDR3 is TGTGCCAGCAGCCTGGACTATTCCGACCAAGAGACCCAGTACTTC. This sequence encodes CASSLDYSDQETQYF.

The genes are TRBV25-1 and TRBJ1-2; D not certain. This CDR3 region has 13 residues. The ends were cut back, 3 bases at V and 4 bases at J, with 9 bases in the middle. Germline assignment: CDR1 MGHDK and CDR2 SYGVNS. The CDR3 DNA reads as TGTGCCAGCAGTGAGGCAGTCTCCTATGGCTACACCTTC. Its translation is CASSEAVSYGYTF.

This clonotype came up a few times. The CDR3 nucleotides are TGTGCCAGCAGCGTTTCCGGGACAGGACGAGGGGATGAAAAACTGTTTTTT. Translation gives CASSVSGTGRGDEKLFF. V usage is TRBV9 and J usage is TRBJ1-4, with TRBD1 matching 8 bases. The germline gives CDR1 SGDLS, CDR2 YYNGEE. The ends lost 2 bases at V and 6 bases at J; junction bases unmatched: 12. This CDR3 region has 17 residues.

The rearrangement links TRBV19 to TRBJ1-1; TRBD1 matches 9 bases. This CDR3 has 11 amino acids. The V gene end was trimmed by 4 bases and the J gene end by 11 bases; junction bases not matched to a gene: 2. Germline V lookup: CDR1 LNHDA, CDR2 SQIVND (reference sequence). The CDR3 nucleotides are TGTGCCAGTAGTAGGGACAGGGTGGCTTTCTTT. Translated, it gives CASSRDRVAFF.

This chain uses TRBV12-3 or TRBV12-4 with TRBJ2-5; 9 bases fit TRBD1. The J call is uncertain, as TRBJ2-7 better fits the DNA end. This CDR3 comprises 14 residues. CDR3 amino acids: CASRAGTGNGEQYF. Written as DNA, the CDR3 is TGTGCCAGCAGAGCCGGGACAGGGAATGGCGAGCAGTACTTC.

This clonotype has more than one count but fewer than ten. The junction does not match germline at one end; this may be a read error. The V gene is TRBV10-3, the J gene TRBJ1-4; D gene ambiguous. The CDR3 has 14 residues. Germline V gene lookup returns CDR1 ENHRY and CDR2 SYGVKD. CDR3 sequence reads: CAISEENSNEKLFF. The CDR3 nucleotides are TGCGCCATCAGTGAGGAGAACAGTAATGAAAAACTGTTTTTT.

Remarks on this clonotype: Germline is not matched at one junction end, which may reflect a read error. The chain couples TRBV6-6 to TRBJ2-2; D possibly corresponds to TRBD1 (5 bases). Germline V lookup: CDR1 MNHNY, CDR2 SVGAGI (reference sequence). The CDR3 consists of 12 residues. This chain's CDR3 is CASSYEEGALFF. The CDR3 nucleotides read TGTGCCAGCAGTTACGAAGAAGGGGCGCTGTTTTTT.

There are many counts of this clonotype. J is TRBJ2-7 and V is TRBV6-5; weak D call: TRBD1 (6 bases). The CDR3 runs to 13 residues. In germline, CDR1 is MNHEY, CDR2 SVGAGI. V lost 2 bases and J 1 base, leaving 6 bases between the germline ends. The CDR3 sequence: CASSYGQSYEQYF. The CDR3 DNA sequence: TGTGCCAGCAGTTACGGACAGTCCTACGAGCAGTACTTC.

This clonotype was recorded a few times. The genes are TRBV12-3 or TRBV12-4 and TRBJ1-5; unclear D gene. The CDR3 contains 15 residues. Between the trimmed V and J ends, which lost 5 bases and 2 bases, there was a span of 13 bases. For the CDR3, the DNA is TGTGCCAGCAGTCGGTCTGATCGGGGCAATCAGCCCCAGCATTTT. Translating gives CASSRSDRGNQPQHF.

The V and J genes are TRBV20-1 and TRBJ2-1, with a weak D call TRBD2 (6 bases). Looked up from germline, CDR1 is DFQATT and CDR2 is SNEGSKA (reference sequence). CDR3 size: 14 residues. Trimming cost V 2 bases and J 4 bases, with 12 bases left between them. The CDR3, as DNA: TGCAGTGCTAGATTGGCGGGAAAGTACAATGAGCAGTTCTTC. Its translation is CSARLAGKYNEQFF.

The V call is TRBV7-3, the J call TRBJ2-1, with 11 bases matching TRBD2. Germline V gene lookup returns CDR1 SGHTA and CDR2 FQGTGA. The CDR3 consists of 19 residues. V shed 6 bases and J 2 bases; nucleotides not matched to a gene: 15. The CDR3 sequence: CASSETGLSSGRPYNEQFF. The CDR3 region has the DNA TGTGCCAGCAGTGAGACAGGGCTTTCTAGCGGGAGGCCCTACAATGAGCAGTTCTTC.

This clonotype was seen ten or more times. The V and J genes are TRBV27 and TRBJ2-5; 9 bases fit TRBD1. CDR1 is MNHEY and CDR2 is SMNVEV in the germline V gene (reference sequence). The CDR3 has 13 amino acids. V gave up 7 bases and J gave up 3 bases; unmatched junction bases: 3. DNA of the CDR3: TGTGCCAGCACAGGACAGGGGAAAGAGACCCAGTACTTC. Protein: CASTGQGKETQYF.